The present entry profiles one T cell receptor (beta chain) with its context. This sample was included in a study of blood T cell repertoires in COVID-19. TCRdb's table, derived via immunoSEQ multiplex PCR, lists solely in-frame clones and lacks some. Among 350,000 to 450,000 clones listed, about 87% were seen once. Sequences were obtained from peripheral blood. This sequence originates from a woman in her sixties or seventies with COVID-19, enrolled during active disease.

The chain's CDR3 is CASSRGGQGPLYGYTF. The CDR3 DNA follows: TGTGCCAGCAGCCGTGGGGGACAGGGCCCCCTCTATGGCTACACCTTC. The chain links TRBV11-2 to TRBJ1-2; the match to TRBD1 covers 9 bases. Germline V gene lookup returns CDR1 SGHAT and CDR2 FQNNGV. The CDR3 consists of 16 residues. Losses at the gene ends were 5 bases for V and 4 bases for J; bases not matched to a gene: 11.